This TCR beta chain came from a study of tumor-infiltrating lymphocytes in glioblastoma multiforme. Study findings and constraints: TCR plus mutation findings rest on a single glioblastoma patient. No surface-marker sorting into functional T cell subtypes was done.

This clonotype has at least ten counts. Its antigen is currently unknown. TCRB libraries came from RNA via three nested multiplex PCR rounds. A single record per CDR3 protein comes from TCRdb applying MiXCR to the multiplex PCR reads. The table includes 9,500 to 12,000 distinct CDR3 sequences, around 64% detected once. The CDR3 runs 12 residues. The germline V gene encodes CDR1 SNHLY and CDR2 FYNNEI. Trimming pared 8 bases from V and 3 bases from J, leaving 8 bases between. The clonotype comes from a male donor with glioblastoma. Material for sequencing was brain tumor tissue. The V call is TRBV2, the J call TRBJ2-1; TRBD1 or TRBD2 may be the D gene (5 bases each). The CDR3 DNA follows: TGTGCCAGCGGGGGAAGCTACAATGAGCAGTTCTTC. Translating gives CASGGSYNEQFF.